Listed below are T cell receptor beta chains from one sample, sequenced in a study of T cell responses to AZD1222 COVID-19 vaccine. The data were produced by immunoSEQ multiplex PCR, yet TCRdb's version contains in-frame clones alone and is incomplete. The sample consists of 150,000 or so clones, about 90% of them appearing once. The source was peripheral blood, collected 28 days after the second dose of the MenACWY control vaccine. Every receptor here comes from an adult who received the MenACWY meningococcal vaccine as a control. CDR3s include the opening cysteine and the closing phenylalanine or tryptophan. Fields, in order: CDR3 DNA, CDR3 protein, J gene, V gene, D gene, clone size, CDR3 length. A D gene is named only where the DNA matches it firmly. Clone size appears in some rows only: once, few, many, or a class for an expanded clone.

CDR3 DNA: TGTGCCAGTAGTGTGGGACAGGGGGCTAATACGCAGTATTTT; CDR3 protein: CASSVGQGANTQYF; J gene: TRBJ2-3; V gene: TRBV19; D gene: TRBD1; clone size: .; CDR3 length: 14
CDR3 DNA: TGTGCCAGCAGCGAAGGAGGGGGGGCTCAGCCCCAGCATTTT; CDR3 protein: CASSEGGGAQPQHF; J gene: TRBJ1-5; V gene: TRBV6-1; D gene: .; clone size: .; CDR3 length: 14
CDR3 DNA: TGCAGTGCTCGTGGACAGGGGAGACCCTACGAGCAGTACTTC; CDR3 protein: CSARGQGRPYEQYF; J gene: TRBJ2-7; V gene: TRBV20-1; D gene: TRBD1; clone size: .; CDR3 length: 14
CDR3 DNA: TGTGCCAGCAGCCAAGCCACGGCCAACCAGCCCCAGCATTTT; CDR3 protein: CASSQATANQPQHF; J gene: TRBJ1-5; V gene: TRBV4-2; D gene: .; clone size: .; CDR3 length: 14
CDR3 DNA: TGCAGCGTTGAAGGTGGGGACAGCACTAATAACTATGGCTACACCTTC; CDR3 protein: CSVEGGDSTNNYGYTF; J gene: TRBJ1-2; V gene: TRBV29-1; D gene: TRBD1; clone size: once; CDR3 length: 16
CDR3 DNA: TGTGCCAGCACGGTCGGGACAGCCAGTACCCAGTACTTC; CDR3 protein: CASTVGTASTQYF; J gene: TRBJ2-5; V gene: TRBV7-8; D gene: TRBD1; clone size: .; CDR3 length: 13
CDR3 DNA: TGTGCCATCTCTATTGAACCGCCGGGACATCTTAACACTGAAGCTTTCTTT; CDR3 protein: CAISIEPPGHLNTEAFF; J gene: TRBJ1-1; V gene: TRBV10-3; D gene: .; clone size: .; CDR3 length: 17
CDR3 DNA: TGTGCCAGCAGTTACGCCGGGGGTAGGGGCACTGAAGCTTTCTTT; CDR3 protein: CASSYAGGRGTEAFF; J gene: TRBJ1-1; V gene: TRBV6-5; D gene: .; clone size: .; CDR3 length: 15
CDR3 DNA: TGTGCCAGCAGTTTATCCGGACTTAATAATTCACCCCTCCACTTT; CDR3 protein: CASSLSGLNNSPLHF; J gene: TRBJ1-6; V gene: TRBV28; D gene: .; clone size: .; CDR3 length: 15
CDR3 DNA: TGTGCCAGCAGCTTGGTGCCTAGCGGGAGTTTGGATACGCAGTATTTT; CDR3 protein: CASSLVPSGSLDTQYF; J gene: TRBJ2-3; V gene: TRBV5-4; D gene: TRBD2; clone size: .; CDR3 length: 16
CDR3 DNA: TGCAGCGTGGAGGGGGAATTTAACTATGGCTACACCTTC; CDR3 protein: CSVEGEFNYGYTF; J gene: TRBJ1-2; V gene: TRBV29-1; D gene: .; clone size: few; CDR3 length: 13
CDR3 DNA: .; CDR3 protein: CASSGQASYEQYF; J gene: TRBJ2-7; V gene: TRBV19; D gene: .; clone size: .; CDR3 length: 13
CDR3 DNA: TGTGCCAGAAGCTTGAGTGGGACTAGTCACTGGAATGAGCAGTTCTTC; CDR3 protein: CARSLSGTSHWNEQFF; J gene: TRBJ2-1; V gene: TRBV5-3; D gene: TRBD2; clone size: .; CDR3 length: 16
CDR3 DNA: TGTGCCAGCAGCTTTGGTTTAATCAGAACCTACGAGCAGTACTTC; CDR3 protein: CASSFGLIRTYEQYF; J gene: TRBJ2-7; V gene: TRBV7-2; D gene: .; clone size: .; CDR3 length: 15
CDR3 DNA: TGTGCCAGCAGCTTAGGCGGAAACGATCAGCCCCAGCATTTT; CDR3 protein: CASSLGGNDQPQHF; J gene: TRBJ1-5; V gene: TRBV7-2; D gene: .; clone size: .; CDR3 length: 14
CDR3 DNA: TGTGCCAGCAGCCGTCCAGGGTACGAGCAGTACTTC; CDR3 protein: CASSRPGYEQYF; J gene: TRBJ2-7; V gene: TRBV28; D gene: .; clone size: few; CDR3 length: 12
CDR3 DNA: TGTGCCAGCTGGGCCGGGAACTCTCCCCCGAACACCATATATTTT; CDR3 protein: CASWAGNSPPNTIYF; J gene: TRBJ1-3; V gene: TRBV18; D gene: .; clone size: .; CDR3 length: 15
CDR3 DNA: TGCGCCAGCAGCTTGGGAGTGACAGGGGAGCACACTGAAGCTTTCTTT; CDR3 protein: CASSLGVTGEHTEAFF; J gene: TRBJ1-1; V gene: TRBV5-1; D gene: TRBD1; clone size: .; CDR3 length: 16
CDR3 DNA: TGTGCCAGCAGCCAGAGGGGAGGTGAAAAACTGTTTTTT; CDR3 protein: CASSQRGGEKLFF; J gene: TRBJ1-4; V gene: TRBV14; D gene: .; clone size: .; CDR3 length: 13
CDR3 DNA: TGTGCCAGCAGCCCATACCGGGACGGCAATAACTATGGCTACACCTTC; CDR3 protein: CASSPYRDGNNYGYTF; J gene: TRBJ1-2; V gene: TRBV14; D gene: .; clone size: once; CDR3 length: 16
CDR3 DNA: TGTGCCAGTAGTTTTGGACAGGGGACGAATCAGCCCCAGCATTTT; CDR3 protein: CASSFGQGTNQPQHF; J gene: TRBJ1-5; V gene: TRBV19; D gene: TRBD1; clone size: .; CDR3 length: 15
CDR3 DNA: TGTGCCAGCAGCCACGGACTAGCGGGAGGAAGCACAGATACGCAGTATTTT; CDR3 protein: CASSHGLAGGSTDTQYF; J gene: TRBJ2-3; V gene: TRBV13; D gene: TRBD2; clone size: .; CDR3 length: 17
CDR3 DNA: TGCGCCAGCAGCTGGGGTGACACGGGCAACGAGCAGTACTTC; CDR3 protein: CASSWGDTGNEQYF; J gene: TRBJ2-7; V gene: TRBV5-1; D gene: .; clone size: .; CDR3 length: 14
CDR3 DNA: TGTGCCAGCAGGGTAGGGACAGGCTATGGCTACACCTTC; CDR3 protein: CASRVGTGYGYTF; J gene: TRBJ1-2; V gene: TRBV12-3/TRBV12-4; D gene: TRBD1; clone size: .; CDR3 length: 13
CDR3 DNA: TGTGCCTGGAGTCGAACTCCGGGCACTGAAGCTTTCTTT; CDR3 protein: CAWSRTPGTEAFF; J gene: TRBJ1-1; V gene: TRBV30; D gene: .; clone size: .; CDR3 length: 13
CDR3 DNA: TGTGCCAGCAGCTTAGGCCCTAGGAGTTACGAGCAGTACTTC; CDR3 protein: CASSLGPRSYEQYF; J gene: TRBJ2-7; V gene: TRBV7-2; D gene: .; clone size: .; CDR3 length: 14
CDR3 DNA: TGTGCCAGCAGCCCTCCTTGGGACAACACTGAAGCTTTCTTT; CDR3 protein: CASSPPWDNTEAFF; J gene: TRBJ1-1; V gene: TRBV3-1/TRBV3-2; D gene: .; clone size: .; CDR3 length: 14
CDR3 DNA: TGTGCCAGCAGCTTACAGGGGGGCTACACCTTC; CDR3 protein: CASSLQGGYTF; J gene: TRBJ1-2; V gene: TRBV7-9; D gene: .; clone size: .; CDR3 length: 11
CDR3 DNA: TGTGCCTGGAGTGCGGGACAGGGAGGGGGCTCCTATAATTCACCCCTCCACTTT; CDR3 protein: CAWSAGQGGGSYNSPLHF; J gene: TRBJ1-6; V gene: TRBV30; D gene: TRBD1; clone size: .; CDR3 length: 18